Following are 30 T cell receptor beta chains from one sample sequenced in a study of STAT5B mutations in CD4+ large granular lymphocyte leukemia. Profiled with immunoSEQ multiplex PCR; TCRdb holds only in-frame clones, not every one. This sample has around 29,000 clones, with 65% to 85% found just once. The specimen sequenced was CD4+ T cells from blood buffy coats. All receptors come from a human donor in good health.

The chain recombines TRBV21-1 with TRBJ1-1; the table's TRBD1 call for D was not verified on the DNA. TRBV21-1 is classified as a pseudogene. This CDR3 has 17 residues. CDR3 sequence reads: CASSNRSQGVMNTEAFF. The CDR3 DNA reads TGTGCCAGCAGCAACCGCTCACAGGGAGTCATGAACACTGAAGCTTTCTTT.

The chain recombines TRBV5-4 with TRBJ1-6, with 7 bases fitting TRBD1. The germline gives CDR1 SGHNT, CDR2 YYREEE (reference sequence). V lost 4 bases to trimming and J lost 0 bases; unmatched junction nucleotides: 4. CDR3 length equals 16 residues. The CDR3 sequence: CASSLRQGSYNSPLHF. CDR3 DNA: TGTGCCAGCAGCCTCCGACAGGGCTCCTATAATTCACCCCTCCACTTT.

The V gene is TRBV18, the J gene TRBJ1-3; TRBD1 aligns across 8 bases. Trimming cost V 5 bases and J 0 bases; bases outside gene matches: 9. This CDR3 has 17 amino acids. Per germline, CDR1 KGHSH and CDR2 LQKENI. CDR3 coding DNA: TGTGCCAGCTCAGGGACAGGCGAACCACTCTCTGGAAACACCATATATTTT. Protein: CASSGTGEPLSGNTIYF.

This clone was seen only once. The CDR3, as DNA: TGTGCCAGTACCGGGGGCACAGATACGCAGTATTTT. This translates into CASTGGTDTQYF. This chain uses TRBV19 with TRBJ2-3; D might be TRBD2 (5 bases). Germline values: CDR1 LNHDA, CDR2 SQIVND (reference sequence). The CDR3 loop spans 12 amino acids. The V gene lost 7 bases and the J gene lost 1 base, with 6 bases spanning the gap.

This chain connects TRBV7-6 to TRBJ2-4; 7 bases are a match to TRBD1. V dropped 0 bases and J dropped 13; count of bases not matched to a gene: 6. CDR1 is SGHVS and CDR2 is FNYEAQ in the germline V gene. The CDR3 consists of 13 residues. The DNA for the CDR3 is TGTGCCAGCAGCTTAGCGAGGGGGCGCGCACAGTACTTC. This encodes CASSLARGRAQYF.

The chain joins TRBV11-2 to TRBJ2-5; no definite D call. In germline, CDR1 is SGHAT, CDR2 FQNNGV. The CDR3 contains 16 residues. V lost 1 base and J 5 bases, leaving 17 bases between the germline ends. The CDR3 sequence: CASSLGPRESPETQYF. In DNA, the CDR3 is TGTGCCAGCAGCTTAGGGCCCCGAGAAAGTCCGGAGACCCAGTACTTC.

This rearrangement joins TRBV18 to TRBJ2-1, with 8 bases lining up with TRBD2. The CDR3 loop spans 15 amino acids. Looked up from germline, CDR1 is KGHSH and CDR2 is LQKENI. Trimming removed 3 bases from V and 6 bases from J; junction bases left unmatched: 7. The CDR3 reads CASSPPGLAGNEQFF. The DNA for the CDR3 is TGTGCCAGCTCACCCCCTGGACTAGCCGGCAATGAGCAGTTCTTC.

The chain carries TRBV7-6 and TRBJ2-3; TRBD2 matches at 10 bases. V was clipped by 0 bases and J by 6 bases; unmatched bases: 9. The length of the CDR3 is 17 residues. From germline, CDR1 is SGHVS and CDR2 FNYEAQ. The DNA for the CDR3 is TGTGCCAGCAGCTTAGCAATCACTAGCGGGGTTGGGGATACGCAGTATTTT. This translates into CASSLAITSGVGDTQYF. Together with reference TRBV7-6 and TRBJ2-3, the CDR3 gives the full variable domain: GAGVSQSPRYKVTKRGQDVALRCDPISGHVSLYWYRQALGQGPEFLTYFNYEAQQDKSGLPNDRFSAERPEGSISTLTIQRTEQRDSAMYRCASSLAITSGVGDTQYFGPGTRLTVL.

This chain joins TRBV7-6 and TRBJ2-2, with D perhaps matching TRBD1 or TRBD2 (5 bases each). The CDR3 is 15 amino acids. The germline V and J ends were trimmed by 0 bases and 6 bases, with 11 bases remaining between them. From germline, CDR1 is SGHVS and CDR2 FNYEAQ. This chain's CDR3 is CASSLAAMGPGELFF. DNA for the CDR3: TGTGCCAGCAGCTTAGCGGCCATGGGACCCGGGGAGCTGTTTTTT.

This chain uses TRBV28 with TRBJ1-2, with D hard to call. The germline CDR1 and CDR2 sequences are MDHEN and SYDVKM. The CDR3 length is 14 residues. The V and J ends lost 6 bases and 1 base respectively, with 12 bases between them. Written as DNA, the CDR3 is TGTGCCAGCAGCCGCAGCGGATTTAACTATGGCTACACCTTC. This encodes CASSRSGFNYGYTF.

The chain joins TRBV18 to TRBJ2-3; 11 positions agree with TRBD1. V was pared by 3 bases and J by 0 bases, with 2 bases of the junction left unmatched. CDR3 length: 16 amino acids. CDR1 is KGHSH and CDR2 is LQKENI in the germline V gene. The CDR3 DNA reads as TGTGCCAGCTCACCGGGACAGGGGGGTAGCACAGATACGCAGTATTTT. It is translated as CASSPGQGGSTDTQYF.

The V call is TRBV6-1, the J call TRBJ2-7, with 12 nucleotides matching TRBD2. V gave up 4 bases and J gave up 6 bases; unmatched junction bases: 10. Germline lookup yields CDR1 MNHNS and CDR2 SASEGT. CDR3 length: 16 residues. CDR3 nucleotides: TGTGCCAGCAGTGGGAGGACTAGCGGGGCGGGGCGCGAGCAGTACTTC. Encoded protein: CASSGRTSGAGREQYF.

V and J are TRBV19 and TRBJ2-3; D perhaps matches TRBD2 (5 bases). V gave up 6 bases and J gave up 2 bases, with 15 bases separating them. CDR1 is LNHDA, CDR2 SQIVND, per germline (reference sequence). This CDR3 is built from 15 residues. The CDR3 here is CASRSGLGFTDTQYF. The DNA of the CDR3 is TGTGCCAGTAGGAGCGGACTGGGCTTCACAGATACGCAGTATTTT.

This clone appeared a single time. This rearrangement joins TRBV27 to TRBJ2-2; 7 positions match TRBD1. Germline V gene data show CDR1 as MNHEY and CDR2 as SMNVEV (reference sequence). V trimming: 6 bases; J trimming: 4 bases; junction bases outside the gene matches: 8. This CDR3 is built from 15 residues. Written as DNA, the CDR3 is TGTGCCAGCAGCCTAAGACAGGGTGGCACCGGGGAGCTGTTTTTT. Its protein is CASSLRQGGTGELFF.

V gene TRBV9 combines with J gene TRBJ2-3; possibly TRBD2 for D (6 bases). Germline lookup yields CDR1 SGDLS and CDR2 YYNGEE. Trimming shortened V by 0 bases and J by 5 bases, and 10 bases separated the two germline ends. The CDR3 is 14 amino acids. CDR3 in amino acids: CASSVDVSGDTQYF. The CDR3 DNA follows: TGTGCCAGCAGCGTAGATGTTAGCGGAGATACGCAGTATTTT.

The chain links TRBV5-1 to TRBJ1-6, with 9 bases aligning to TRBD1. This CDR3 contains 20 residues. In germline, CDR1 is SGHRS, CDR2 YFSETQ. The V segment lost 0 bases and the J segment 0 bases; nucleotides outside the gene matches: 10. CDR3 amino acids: CASSLEPWTGEGSYNSPLHF. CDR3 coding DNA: TGCGCCAGCAGCTTGGAACCCTGGACAGGGGAAGGCTCCTATAATTCACCCCTCCACTTT.

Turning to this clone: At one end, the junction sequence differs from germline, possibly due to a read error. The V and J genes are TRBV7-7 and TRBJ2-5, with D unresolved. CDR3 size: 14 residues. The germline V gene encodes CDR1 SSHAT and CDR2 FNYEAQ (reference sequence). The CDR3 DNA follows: TGTGCTAGCAGCTACCCCGTGATACAAGAGACCCAGTACTTC. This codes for CASSYPVIQETQYF.

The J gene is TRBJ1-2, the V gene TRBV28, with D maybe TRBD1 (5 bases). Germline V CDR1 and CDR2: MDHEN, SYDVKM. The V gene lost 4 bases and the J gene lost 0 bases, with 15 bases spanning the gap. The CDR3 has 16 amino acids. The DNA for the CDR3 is TGTGCCAGCAGTTCGGGGGGACTCAGAGCTAACTATGGCTACACCTTC. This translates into CASSSGGLRANYGYTF.

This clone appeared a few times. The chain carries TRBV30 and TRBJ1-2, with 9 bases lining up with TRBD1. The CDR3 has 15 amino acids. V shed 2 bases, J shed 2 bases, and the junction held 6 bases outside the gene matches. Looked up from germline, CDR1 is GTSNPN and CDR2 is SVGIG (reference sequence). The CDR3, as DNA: TGTGCCTGGAGTCCTCAGACAGGGGGGAACTATGGCTACACCTTC. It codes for CAWSPQTGGNYGYTF.

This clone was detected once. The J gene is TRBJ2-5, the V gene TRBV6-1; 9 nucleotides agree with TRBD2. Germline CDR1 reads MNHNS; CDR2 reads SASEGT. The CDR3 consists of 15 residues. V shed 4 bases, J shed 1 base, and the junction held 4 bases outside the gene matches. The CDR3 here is CASSGLAGPQETQYF. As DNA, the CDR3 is TGTGCCAGCAGTGGTCTAGCGGGGCCCCAAGAGACCCAGTACTTC.

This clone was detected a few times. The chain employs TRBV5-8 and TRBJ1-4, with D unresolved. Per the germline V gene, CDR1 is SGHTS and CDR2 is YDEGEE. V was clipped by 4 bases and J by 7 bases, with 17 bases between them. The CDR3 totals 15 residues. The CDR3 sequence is CASSLDWGSGEKLFF. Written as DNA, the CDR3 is TGTGCCAGCAGCCTCGATTGGGGTAGCGGTGAAAAACTGTTTTTT.

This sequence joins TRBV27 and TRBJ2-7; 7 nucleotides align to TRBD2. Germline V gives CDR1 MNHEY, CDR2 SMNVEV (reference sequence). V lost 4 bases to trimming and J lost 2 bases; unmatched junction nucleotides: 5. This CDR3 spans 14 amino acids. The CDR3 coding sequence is TGTGCCAGCAGTTCTAGCGGAATGACCTACGAGCAGTACTTC. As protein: CASSSSGMTYEQYF.

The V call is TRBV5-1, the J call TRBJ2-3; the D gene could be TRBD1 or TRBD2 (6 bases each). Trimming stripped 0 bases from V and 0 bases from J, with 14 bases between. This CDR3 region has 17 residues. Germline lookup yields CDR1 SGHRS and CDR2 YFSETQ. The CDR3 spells CASSLGGGSASTDTQYF. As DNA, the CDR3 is TGCGCCAGCAGCTTGGGAGGGGGGTCCGCTAGCACAGATACGCAGTATTTT.

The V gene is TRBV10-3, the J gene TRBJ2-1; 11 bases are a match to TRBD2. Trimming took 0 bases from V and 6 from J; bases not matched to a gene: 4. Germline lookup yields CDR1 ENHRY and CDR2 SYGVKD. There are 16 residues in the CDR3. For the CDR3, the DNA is TGTGCCATCAGTGAGTCGGGGACTAGCGGACCCAATGAGCAGTTCTTC. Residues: CAISESGTSGPNEQFF.

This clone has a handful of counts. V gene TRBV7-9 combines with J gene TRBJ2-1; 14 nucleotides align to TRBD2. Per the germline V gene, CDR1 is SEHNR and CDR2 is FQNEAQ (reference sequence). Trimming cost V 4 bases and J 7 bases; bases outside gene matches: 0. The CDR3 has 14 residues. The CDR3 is CASSWTSGRNEQFF. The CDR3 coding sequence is TGTGCCAGCAGCTGGACTAGCGGGAGGAATGAGCAGTTCTTC.

The CDR3 is CASSDRGIADLGEQYF. CDR3 nucleotides: TGTGCCAGCTCGGACAGGGGAATAGCGGATCTCGGCGAGCAGTACTTC. This sequence joins TRBV18 and TRBJ2-7; 9 bases fit TRBD1. With V trimmed by 6 bases and J by 6 bases, 15 bases remained unmatched. This CDR3 is 16 amino acids long. Germline values: CDR1 KGHSH, CDR2 LQKENI. The variable domain in full, with the rest retrieved from reference TRBV18 and TRBJ2-7, is NAGVMQNPRHLVRRRGQEARLRCSPMKGHSHVYWYRQLPEEGLKFMVYLQKENIIDESGMPKERFSAEFPKEGPSILRIQQVVRGDSAAYFCASSDRGIADLGEQYFGPGTRLTVT.

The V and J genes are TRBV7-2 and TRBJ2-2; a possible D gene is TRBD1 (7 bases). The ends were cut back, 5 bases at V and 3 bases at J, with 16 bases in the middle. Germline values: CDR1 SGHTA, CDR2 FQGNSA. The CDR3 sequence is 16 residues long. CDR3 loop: CASSREGRGDTGELFF. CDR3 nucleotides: TGTGCCAGCAGCCGAGAGGGCAGGGGGGACACCGGGGAGCTGTTTTTT.

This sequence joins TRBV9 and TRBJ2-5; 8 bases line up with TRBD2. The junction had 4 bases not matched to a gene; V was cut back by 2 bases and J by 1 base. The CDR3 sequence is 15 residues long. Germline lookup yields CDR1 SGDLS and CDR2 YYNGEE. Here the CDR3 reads CASSVTSGVQETQYF. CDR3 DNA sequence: TGTGCCAGCAGCGTTACTAGCGGAGTCCAAGAGACCCAGTACTTC.

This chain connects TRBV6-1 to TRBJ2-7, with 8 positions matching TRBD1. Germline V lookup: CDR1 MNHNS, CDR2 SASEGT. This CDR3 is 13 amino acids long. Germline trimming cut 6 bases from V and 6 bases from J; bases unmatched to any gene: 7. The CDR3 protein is CASSRGQDSEQYF. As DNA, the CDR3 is TGTGCCAGCAGCCGGGGACAGGATAGCGAGCAGTACTTC.

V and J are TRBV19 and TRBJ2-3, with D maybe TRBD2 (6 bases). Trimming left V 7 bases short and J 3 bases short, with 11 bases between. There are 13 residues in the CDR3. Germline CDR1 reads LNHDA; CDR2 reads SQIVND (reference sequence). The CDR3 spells CASTSDGTDTQYF. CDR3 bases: TGTGCCAGTACTAGCGATGGGACAGATACGCAGTATTTT. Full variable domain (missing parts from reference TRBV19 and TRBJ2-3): DGGITQSPKYLFRKEGQNVTLSCEQNLNHDAMYWYRQDPGQGLRLIYYSQIVNDFQKGDIAEGYSVSREKKESFPLTVTSAQKNPTAFYLCASTSDGTDTQYFGPGTRLTVL.